This T cell receptor (beta chain) was observed in a study of cytomegalovirus exposure and HLA in healthy donors. Germline V gene sequence: CDR1 SGHDN, CDR2 FVKESK. V gave up 1 base and J gave up 4 bases; unmatched junction bases: 6. The CDR3 is 15 amino acids. A note on this clone: Other DNA sequences in this sample translate to the same CDR3.

The primer mix had 60 Vbeta and 13 Jbeta primers. The data were produced by immunoSEQ multiplex PCR, yet TCRdb's version contains in-frame clones alone and is incomplete. This table has about 210,000 clones, 60% to 80% appearing once. The receptor was derived from a male donor in good health and CMV-seronegative. This chain links TRBV14 with TRBJ2-7; 8 nucleotides line up with TRBD1. Source material: PBMCs. CDR3 residues: CASSQVRGPAYEQYF. The CDR3, as DNA: TGTGCCAGCAGCCAAGTCAGGGGGCCAGCTTACGAGCAGTACTTC.